This T cell receptor beta chain was captured by sequencing in a study of Tregs in tolerant kidney transplant recipients. Study summary: The nonmyeloablative bone marrow transplants came from related graft donors, with transient mixed chimerism. Findings and limits, study-wide: Tregs expanded with activated donor B cells seemed most donor-specific.

The protocol was immunoSEQ multiplex PCR, while the TCRdb copy is restricted to in-frame clones and leaves out a portion. The sample carries more than 60,000 clones, 98% recorded once. On this clone itself: Its target is unknown.

Germline CDR1 and CDR2: SGHTS and YDEGEE. The CDR3 contains 14 residues. V shed 1 base, J shed 4 bases, and the junction held 5 bases outside the gene matches. Specimen: CD4+ T cells from blood, collected before the transplant. This rearrangement joins TRBV5-8 to TRBJ2-7; 7 positions agree with TRBD1. The TCR originated in a human donor who received a combined kidney and bone marrow transplant. CDR3 in amino acids: CASSLPDREYEQYF. The CDR3 region has the DNA TGTGCCAGCAGCTTGCCCGACAGGGAGTACGAGCAGTACTTC.